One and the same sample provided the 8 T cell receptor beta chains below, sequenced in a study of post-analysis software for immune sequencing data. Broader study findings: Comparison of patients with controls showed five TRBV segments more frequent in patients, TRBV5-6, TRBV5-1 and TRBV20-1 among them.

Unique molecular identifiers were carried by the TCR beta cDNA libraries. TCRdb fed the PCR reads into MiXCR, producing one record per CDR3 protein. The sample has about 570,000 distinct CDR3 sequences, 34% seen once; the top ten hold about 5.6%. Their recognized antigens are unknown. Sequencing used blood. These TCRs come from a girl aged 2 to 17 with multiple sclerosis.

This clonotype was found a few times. The CDR3 loop is CASSLGRIGPHNEQFF. Written as DNA, the CDR3 is TGTGCCAGCAGCTTAGGTCGGATAGGCCCCCACAATGAGCAGTTCTTC. The V gene is TRBV11-2, the J gene TRBJ2-1; D is undetermined. V was pared by 1 base and J by 5 bases, with 15 bases between. Germline V gene sequence: CDR1 SGHAT, CDR2 FQNNGV. This CDR3 contains 16 residues.

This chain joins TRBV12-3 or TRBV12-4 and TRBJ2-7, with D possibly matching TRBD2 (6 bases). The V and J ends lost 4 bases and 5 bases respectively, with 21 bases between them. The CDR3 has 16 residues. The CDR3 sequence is CASSSNQPTRRHEQYF. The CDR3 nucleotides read TGTGCCAGCAGTTCTAATCAACCGACTAGGAGGCACGAGCAGTACTTC.

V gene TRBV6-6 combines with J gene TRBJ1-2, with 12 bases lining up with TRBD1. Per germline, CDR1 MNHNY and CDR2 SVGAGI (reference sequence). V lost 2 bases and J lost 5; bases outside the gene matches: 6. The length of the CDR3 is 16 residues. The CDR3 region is CASSYGTGGVFYGYTF. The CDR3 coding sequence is TGTGCCAGCAGTTACGGGACAGGGGGCGTCTTTTATGGCTACACCTTC.

The CDR3 DNA follows: TGTGCCAGCAGCCAAGCCCCATCGGGGCGGCCAGATACGCAGTATTTT. Translating gives CASSQAPSGRPDTQYF. The chain employs TRBV3-1 and TRBJ2-3; either TRBD1 or TRBD2 may fit D (5 bases each). The CDR3 is made up of 16 amino acids. Germline values: CDR1 LGHDT, CDR2 YNNKEL (reference sequence). The V and J ends lost 1 base and 4 bases respectively, with 15 bases between them.

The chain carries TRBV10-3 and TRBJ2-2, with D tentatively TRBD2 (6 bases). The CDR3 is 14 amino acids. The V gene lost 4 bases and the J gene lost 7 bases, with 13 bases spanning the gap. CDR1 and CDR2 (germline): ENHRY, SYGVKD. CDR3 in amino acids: CAISVQRVDGELFF. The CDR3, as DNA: TGTGCCATCAGTGTACAGCGGGTCGACGGGGAGCTGTTTTTT.

The CDR3 protein is CASSPTGIRSSYNSPLHF. In nucleotides, the CDR3 is TGTGCCAGCAGCCCAACAGGGATCCGTAGCTCCTATAATTCACCCCTCCACTTT. The chain carries TRBV16 and TRBJ1-6, with D perhaps matching TRBD1 (6 bases). Trimming stripped 4 bases from V and 0 bases from J, with 16 bases between. Germline V gene sequence: CDR1 KGHSY, CDR2 FQNENV. CDR3 size: 18 residues. Together with reference TRBV16 and TRBJ1-6, the CDR3 gives the full variable domain: GEEVAQTPKHLVRGEGQKAKLYCAPIKGHSYVFWYQQVLKNEFKFLISFQNENVFDETGMPKERFSAKCLPNSPCSLEIQATKLEDSAVYFCASSPTGIRSSYNSPLHFGNGTRLTVT.

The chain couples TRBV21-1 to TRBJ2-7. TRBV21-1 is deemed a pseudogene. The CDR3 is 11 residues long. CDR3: CANRTSYEQYF. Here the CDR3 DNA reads TGTGCCAACCGGACCTCCTACGAGCAGTACTTC.

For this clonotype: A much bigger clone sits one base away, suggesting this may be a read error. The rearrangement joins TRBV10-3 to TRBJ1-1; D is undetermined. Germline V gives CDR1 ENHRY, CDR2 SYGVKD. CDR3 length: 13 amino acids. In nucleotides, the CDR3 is TGTGCCGTCAGTGACCGAACGGACACTGAAGCTTTCTTT. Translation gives CAVSDRTDTEAFF.